This T cell receptor (beta chain) was found in a study of technical replicates of blood from a handful of donors. The assay was immunoSEQ multiplex PCR, and TCRdb's table has in-frame clones only and misses some. The repertoire includes tens of thousands of clones, about 97% of them detected once, and over 0.15% sits in the top ten. CDR3 length: 14 residues. V trimming: 4 bases; J trimming: 5 bases; junction bases outside the gene matches: 5. The germline CDR1 and CDR2 sequences are SGHKS and YYEKEE (reference sequence). The TCR was taken from a human donor in good health. The J gene is TRBJ1-5, the V gene TRBV5-5, with TRBD1 matching over 8 bases. Specimen: T cells isolated from PBMCs. The CDR3 region is CASSGTGGDQPQHF. In nucleotides, the CDR3 is TGTGCCAGCAGCGGAACAGGGGGTGATCAGCCCCAGCATTTT.